The clone carrying this T cell receptor beta chain was seen more than once but under ten times. With 4 bases clipped from V and 6 bases from J, the junction kept 9 bases outside the gene matches. The CDR3 covers 14 residues. Germline V gene lookup returns CDR1 MNHEY and CDR2 SVGAGI. The data were obtained in a study of patients and donors after allogeneic stem cell transplantation. Using its own MiXCR run on the RT-PCR reads, TCRdb lists one record per CDR3 protein. Of about 57,000 distinct CDR3 sequences detected, approximately 12% appear once; the ten largest clones hold approximately 32%. The sequence was collected from a human donor who was either an allogeneic HSCT recipient or a stem cell or donor lymphocyte infusion donor (not recorded which). It is not recorded whose cells these are; they may come from a transplant donor. Material: blood, either unsorted or a sorted T cell fraction (not recorded which). The V and J genes are TRBV6-5 and TRBJ2-7; TRBD1 aligns across 7 bases. The CDR3 sequence: CASSFRQGASEQYF. The CDR3 nucleotides read TGTGCCAGCAGTTTCCGACAGGGAGCGAGCGAGCAGTACTTC.